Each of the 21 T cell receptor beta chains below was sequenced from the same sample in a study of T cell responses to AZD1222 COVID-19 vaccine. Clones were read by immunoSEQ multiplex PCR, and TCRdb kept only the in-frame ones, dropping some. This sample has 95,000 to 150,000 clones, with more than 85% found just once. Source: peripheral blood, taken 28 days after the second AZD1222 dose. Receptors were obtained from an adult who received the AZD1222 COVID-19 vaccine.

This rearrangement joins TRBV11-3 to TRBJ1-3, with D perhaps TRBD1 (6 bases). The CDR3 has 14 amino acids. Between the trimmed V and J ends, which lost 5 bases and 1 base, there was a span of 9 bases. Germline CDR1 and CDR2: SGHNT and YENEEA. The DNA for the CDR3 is TGTGCCAGCAGCAAACAGGGTTCTGGAAACACCATATATTTT. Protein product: CASSKQGSGNTIYF.

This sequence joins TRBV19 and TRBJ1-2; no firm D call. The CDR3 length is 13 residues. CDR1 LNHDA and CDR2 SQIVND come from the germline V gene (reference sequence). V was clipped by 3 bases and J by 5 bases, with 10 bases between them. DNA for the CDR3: TGTGCCAGTAGTATCAAGTTAGATTATGGCTACACCTTC. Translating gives CASSIKLDYGYTF.

The CDR3: CASSLGERAGNTIYF. CDR3 coding DNA: TGCGCCAGCAGTCTTGGTGAGAGGGCTGGAAACACCATATATTTT. The chain combines TRBV23-1 with TRBJ1-3, with D unclear. TRBV23-1 is flagged as an ORF with uncertain function. The CDR3 contains 15 residues. Trimming cost V 4 bases and J 2 bases, with 12 bases left between them.

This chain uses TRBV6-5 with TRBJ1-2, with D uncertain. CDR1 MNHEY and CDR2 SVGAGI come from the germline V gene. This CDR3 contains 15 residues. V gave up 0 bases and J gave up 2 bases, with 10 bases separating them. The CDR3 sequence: CASSYSADGNYGYTF. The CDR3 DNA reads TGTGCCAGCAGTTACTCCGCGGACGGAAACTATGGCTACACCTTC.

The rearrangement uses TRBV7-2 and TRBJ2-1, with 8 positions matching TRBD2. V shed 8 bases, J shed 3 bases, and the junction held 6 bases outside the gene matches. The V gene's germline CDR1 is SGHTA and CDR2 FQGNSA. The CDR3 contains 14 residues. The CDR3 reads CASVAGTYYNEQFF. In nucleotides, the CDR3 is TGTGCCAGCGTAGCGGGAACCTACTACAATGAGCAGTTCTTC. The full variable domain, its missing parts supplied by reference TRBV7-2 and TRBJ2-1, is GAGVSQSPSNKVTEKGKDVELRCDPISGHTALYWYRQSLGQGLEFLIYFQGNSAPDKSGLPSDRFSAERTGGSVSTLTIQRTQQEDSAVYLCASVAGTYYNEQFFGPGTRLTVL.

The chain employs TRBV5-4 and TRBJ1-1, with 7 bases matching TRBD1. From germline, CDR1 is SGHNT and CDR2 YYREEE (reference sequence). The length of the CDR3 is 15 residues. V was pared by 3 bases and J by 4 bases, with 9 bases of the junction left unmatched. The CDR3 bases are TGTGCCAGCAGCTCGGGACAGTCCCAGGGCACTGAAGCTTTCTTT. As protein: CASSSGQSQGTEAFF.

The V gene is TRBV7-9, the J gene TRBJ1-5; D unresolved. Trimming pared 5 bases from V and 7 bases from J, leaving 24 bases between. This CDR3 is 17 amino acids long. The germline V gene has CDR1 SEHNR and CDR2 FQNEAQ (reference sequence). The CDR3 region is CASSNQFLDGGEQPQHF. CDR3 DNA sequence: TGTGCCAGCAGCAACCAGTTCCTCGACGGCGGGGAACAGCCCCAGCATTTT. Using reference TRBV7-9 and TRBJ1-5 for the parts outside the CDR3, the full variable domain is DTGVSQNPRHKITKRGQNVTFRCDPISEHNRLYWYRQTLGQGPEFLTYFQNEAQLEKSRLLSDRFSAERPKGSFSTLEIQRTEQGDSAMYLCASSNQFLDGGEQPQHFGDGTRLSIL.

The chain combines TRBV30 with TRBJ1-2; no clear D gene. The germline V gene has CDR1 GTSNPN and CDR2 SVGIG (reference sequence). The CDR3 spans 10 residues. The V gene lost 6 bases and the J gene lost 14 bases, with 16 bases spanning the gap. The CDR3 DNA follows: TGTGCCTGCGGAGCACCGTTCTGGACCTTC. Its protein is CACGAPFWTF.

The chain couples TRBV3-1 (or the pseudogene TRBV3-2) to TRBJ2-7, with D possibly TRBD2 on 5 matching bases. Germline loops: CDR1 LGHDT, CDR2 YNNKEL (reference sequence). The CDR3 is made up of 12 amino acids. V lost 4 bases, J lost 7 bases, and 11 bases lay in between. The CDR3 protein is CASSPEGREQYF. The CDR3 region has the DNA TGTGCCAGCAGCCCCGAGGGTAGGGAGCAGTACTTC.

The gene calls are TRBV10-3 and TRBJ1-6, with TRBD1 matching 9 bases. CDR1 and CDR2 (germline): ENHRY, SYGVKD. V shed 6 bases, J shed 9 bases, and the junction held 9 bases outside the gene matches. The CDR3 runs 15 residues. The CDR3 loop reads CAISDQTGGTSPLHF. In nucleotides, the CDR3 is TGTGCCATCAGCGACCAGACAGGGGGGACTTCACCCCTCCACTTT.

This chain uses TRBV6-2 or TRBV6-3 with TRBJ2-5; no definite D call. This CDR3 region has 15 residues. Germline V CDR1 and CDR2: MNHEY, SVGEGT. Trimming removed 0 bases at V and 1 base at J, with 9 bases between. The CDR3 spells CASSYSIGSQETQYF. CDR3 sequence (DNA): TGTGCCAGCAGTTACTCGATCGGCAGCCAAGAGACCCAGTACTTC.

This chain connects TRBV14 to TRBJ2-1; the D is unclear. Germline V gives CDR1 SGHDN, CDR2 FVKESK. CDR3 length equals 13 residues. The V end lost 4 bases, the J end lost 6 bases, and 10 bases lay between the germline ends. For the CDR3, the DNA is TGTGCCAGCAGCCTGTCGATACCCAATGAGCAGTTCTTC. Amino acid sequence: CASSLSIPNEQFF.

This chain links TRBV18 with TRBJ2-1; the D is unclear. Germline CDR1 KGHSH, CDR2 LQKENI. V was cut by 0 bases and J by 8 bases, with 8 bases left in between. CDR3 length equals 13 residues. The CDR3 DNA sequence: TGTGCCAGCTCACCACCGTCTATCGATGAGCAGTTCTTC. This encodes CASSPPSIDEQFF.

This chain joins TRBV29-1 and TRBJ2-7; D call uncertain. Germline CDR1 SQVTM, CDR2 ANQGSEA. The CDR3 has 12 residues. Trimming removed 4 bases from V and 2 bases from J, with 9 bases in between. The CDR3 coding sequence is TGCAGCGTTGGGGCTTCTCCCTACGAGCAGTACTTC. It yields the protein CSVGASPYEQYF.

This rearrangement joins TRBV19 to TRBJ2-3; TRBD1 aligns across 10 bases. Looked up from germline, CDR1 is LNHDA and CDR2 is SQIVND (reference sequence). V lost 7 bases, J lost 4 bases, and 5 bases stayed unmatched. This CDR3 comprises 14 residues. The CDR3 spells CASTDRGLSDTQYF. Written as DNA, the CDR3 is TGTGCCAGTACCGACAGGGGGCTCTCAGATACGCAGTATTTT.

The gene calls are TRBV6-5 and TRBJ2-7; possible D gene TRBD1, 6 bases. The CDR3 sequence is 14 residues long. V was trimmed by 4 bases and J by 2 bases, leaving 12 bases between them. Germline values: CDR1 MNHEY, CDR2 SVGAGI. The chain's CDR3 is CASSSPDRAYEQYF. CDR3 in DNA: TGTGCCAGCAGTTCTCCGGACAGAGCCTACGAGCAGTACTTC.

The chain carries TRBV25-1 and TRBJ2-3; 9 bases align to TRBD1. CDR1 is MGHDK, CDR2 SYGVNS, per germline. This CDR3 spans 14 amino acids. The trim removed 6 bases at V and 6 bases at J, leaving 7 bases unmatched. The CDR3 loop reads CASSHHDRGDTQYF. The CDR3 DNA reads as TGTGCCAGCAGCCATCACGACAGGGGGGATACGCAGTATTTT.

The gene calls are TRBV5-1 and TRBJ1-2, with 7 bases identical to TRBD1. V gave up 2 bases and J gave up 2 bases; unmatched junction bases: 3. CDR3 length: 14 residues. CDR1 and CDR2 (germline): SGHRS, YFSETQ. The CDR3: CASSFTTGNYGYTF. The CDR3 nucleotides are TGCGCCAGCAGCTTCACGACAGGGAACTATGGCTACACCTTC.

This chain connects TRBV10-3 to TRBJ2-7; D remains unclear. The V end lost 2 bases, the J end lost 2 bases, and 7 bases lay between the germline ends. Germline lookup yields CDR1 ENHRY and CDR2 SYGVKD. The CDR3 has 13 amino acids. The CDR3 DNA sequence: TGTGCCATCAGTGAGACCGGTCCCTACGAGCAGTACTTC. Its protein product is CAISETGPYEQYF.

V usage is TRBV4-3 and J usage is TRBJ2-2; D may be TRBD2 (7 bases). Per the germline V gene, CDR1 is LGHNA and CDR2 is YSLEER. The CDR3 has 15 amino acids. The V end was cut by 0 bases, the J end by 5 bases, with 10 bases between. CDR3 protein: CASSQEGGGTGELFF. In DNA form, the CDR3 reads TGCGCCAGCAGCCAAGAGGGAGGGGGTACCGGGGAGCTGTTTTTT.

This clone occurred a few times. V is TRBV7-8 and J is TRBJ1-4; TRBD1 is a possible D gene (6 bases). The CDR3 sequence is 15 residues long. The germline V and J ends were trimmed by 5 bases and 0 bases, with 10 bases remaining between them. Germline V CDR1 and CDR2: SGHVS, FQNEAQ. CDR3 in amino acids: CASSVQGTTNEKLFF. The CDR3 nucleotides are TGTGCCAGCAGCGTACAGGGAACAACTAATGAAAAACTGTTTTTT.